The clone carrying this T cell receptor (beta chain) has a handful of counts. Clones were sequenced by immunoSEQ multiplex PCR, and TCRdb holds only the in-frame ones, with some missing. Of fewer than 30,000 clones listed, roughly 80% are singletons. This specimen comes from a study of blood T cell repertoires in COVID-19. Study as a whole: The United States, Italy and Spain were the sources of the acute and convalescent COVID-19 samples. The cDNA or gDNA used as material had been derived from T cells, B-cell-depleted T cells, or PBMCs.

With V trimmed by 10 bases and J by 5 bases, 13 bases remained unmatched. The V gene's germline CDR1 is SNHLY and CDR2 FYNNEI. This CDR3 has 14 residues. This clonotype was obtained from a middle-aged man with active or convalescent COVID-19. The chain has TRBV2 and TRBJ1-2, with 7 bases fitting TRBD1. Material: peripheral blood. In nucleotides, the CDR3 is TGTGCCACCACGGGGGACAGCGGACCGTATGGCTACACCTTC. Its translation is CATTGDSGPYGYTF.